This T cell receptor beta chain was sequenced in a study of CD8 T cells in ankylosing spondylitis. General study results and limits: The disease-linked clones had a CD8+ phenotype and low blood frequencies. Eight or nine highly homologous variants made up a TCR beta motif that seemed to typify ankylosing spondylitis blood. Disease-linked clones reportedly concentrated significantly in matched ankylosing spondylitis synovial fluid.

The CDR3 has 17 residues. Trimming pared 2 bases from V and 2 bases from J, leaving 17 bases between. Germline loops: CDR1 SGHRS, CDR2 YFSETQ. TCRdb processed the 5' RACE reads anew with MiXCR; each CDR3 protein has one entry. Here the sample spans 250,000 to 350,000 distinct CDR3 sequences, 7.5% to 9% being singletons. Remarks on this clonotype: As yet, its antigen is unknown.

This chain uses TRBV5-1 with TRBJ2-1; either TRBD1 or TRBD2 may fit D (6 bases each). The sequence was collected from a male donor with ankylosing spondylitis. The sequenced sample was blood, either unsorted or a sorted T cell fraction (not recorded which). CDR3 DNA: TGCGCCAGCAGCTTTGCAAACCGGGGGCTTACCTACAATGAGCAGTTCTTC. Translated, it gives CASSFANRGLTYNEQFF.